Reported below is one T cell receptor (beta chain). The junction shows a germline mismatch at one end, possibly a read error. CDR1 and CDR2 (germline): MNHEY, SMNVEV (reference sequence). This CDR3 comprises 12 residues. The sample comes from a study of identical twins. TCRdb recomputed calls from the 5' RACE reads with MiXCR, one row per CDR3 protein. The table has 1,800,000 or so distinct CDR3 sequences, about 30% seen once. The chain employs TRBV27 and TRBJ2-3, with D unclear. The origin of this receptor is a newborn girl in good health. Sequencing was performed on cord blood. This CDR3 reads CVSSPHTDTQYF. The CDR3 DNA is TGTGTCAGCAGTCCTCACACAGATACGCAGTATTTT.